The clone carrying this T cell receptor (beta chain) was counted between two and nine times. The ends were cut back, 4 bases at V and 6 bases at J, with 15 bases in the middle. Germline V gene sequence: CDR1 LGHDT, CDR2 YNNKEL (reference sequence). The CDR3 length is 14 residues. This sample was taken from a study of blood T cell repertoires in COVID-19. Libraries were prepared by immunoSEQ multiplex PCR; TCRdb keeps only in-frame clonotypes and omits some of them. The sample includes 310,000 or so clones, roughly nine tenths of them seen just once. Source material: peripheral blood. The chain recombines TRBV3-1 (or the pseudogene TRBV3-2) with TRBJ1-2; a weak D match, TRBD1 (6 bases). This sequence was found in a woman aged 25 to 39 with COVID-19, enrolled during active disease. CDR3 nucleotides: TGTGCCAGCAGCCTCCAAACAGGGCTCCATGGCTACACCTTC. Its translation is CASSLQTGLHGYTF.